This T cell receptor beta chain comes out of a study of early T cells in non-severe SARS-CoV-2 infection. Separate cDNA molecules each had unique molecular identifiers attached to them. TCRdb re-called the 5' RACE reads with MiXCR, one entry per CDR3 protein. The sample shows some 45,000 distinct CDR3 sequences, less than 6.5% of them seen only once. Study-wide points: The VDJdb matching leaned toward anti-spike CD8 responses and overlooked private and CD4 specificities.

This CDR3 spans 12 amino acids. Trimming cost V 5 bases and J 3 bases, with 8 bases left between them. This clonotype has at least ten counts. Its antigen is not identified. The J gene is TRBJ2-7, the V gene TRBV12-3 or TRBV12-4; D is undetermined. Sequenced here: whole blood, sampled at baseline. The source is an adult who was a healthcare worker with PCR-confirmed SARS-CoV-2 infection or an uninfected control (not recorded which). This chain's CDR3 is CASSQRVYEQYF. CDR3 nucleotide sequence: TGTGCCAGCAGTCAAAGGGTCTACGAGCAGTACTTC.